The rows below give T cell receptor beta chains drawn from one sample of a study of blood T cell repertoires in COVID-19. Produced via immunoSEQ multiplex PCR; TCRdb's table is partial and in-frame only. This table has more than 95,000 clones, 90% to 95% appearing once. The source material was peripheral blood. The receptors stem from a human donor in a cohort sampled during active COVID-19. Both conserved end residues are part of each CDR3. Fields, in order: D gene, J gene, V gene, CDR3 length, clone size, CDR3 DNA, CDR3 protein. D genes are given only for firm matches. The listing skips clone size in some rows; elsewhere it reads once, few, many or a size class.

- | TRBJ1-2 | TRBV9 | 13 | - | TGTGCCAGCAGCAGAGACAGTAACTATGGCTACACCTTC | CASSRDSNYGYTF
- | TRBJ2-3 | TRBV4-3 | 17 | - | TGCGCCAGCAGCCAAGATTTGGTGGGCAGTAGCACAGATACGCAGTATTTT | CASSQDLVGSSTDTQYF
- | TRBJ2-3 | TRBV29-1 | 10 | - | TGCAGCGTCGACAGCGAAACGCAGTATTTT | CSVDSETQYF
TRBD1 | TRBJ2-7 | TRBV29-1 | 14 | - | TGCAGCGTTGAAGATGTCGGACAGGTGGGCGAGCAGTACTTC | CSVEDVGQVGEQYF
- | TRBJ2-6 | TRBV2 | 16 | - | TGTGCCAGCAGCGGGGGGCAAAGAGCTGGGGCCAACGTCCTGACTTTC | CASSGGQRAGANVLTF
- | TRBJ1-5 | TRBV6-5 | 15 | - | TGTGCCAGCATTAGCAGCGGGTTCCGCAATCAGCCCCAGCATTTT | CASISSGFRNQPQHF
TRBD1 | TRBJ1-5 | TRBV25-1 | 16 | - | TGTGCCAGCAGTGAGTCCAGGACAGGGCTCAATCAGCCCCAGCATTTT | CASSESRTGLNQPQHF
TRBD1 | TRBJ1-1 | TRBV29-1 | 13 | - | TGCAGCGTTGAAGATTGGGGGACAGCTGAAGCTTTCTTT | CSVEDWGTAEAFF
TRBD1 | TRBJ2-1 | TRBV9 | 16 | - | TGTGCCAGCAGCGTAGCCGTAGGACAGGGTATTAATGAGCAGTTCTTC | CASSVAVGQGINEQFF
- | TRBJ2-1 | TRBV6-5 | 11 | - | TGTGCCAGCAGCGGACTCATCGAGCAGTTCTTC | CASSGLIEQFF
- | TRBJ1-3 | TRBV19 | 14 | - | TGTGCCAGTAGTATCCAGGGGCCCGGAAACACCATATATTTT | CASSIQGPGNTIYF
TRBD2 | TRBJ2-7 | TRBV7-2 | 17 | once | TGTGCCAGCAGCCCGAAGACTAGCGGGGGGGTTCCTACCGAGCAGTACTTC | CASSPKTSGGVPTEQYF
TRBD2 | TRBJ2-1 | TRBV4-2 | 17 | - | TGTGCCAGCAGCCAAGAAATAGCGGGAGGGTTTCAAAATGAGCAGTTCTTC | CASSQEIAGGFQNEQFF
- | TRBJ1-3 | TRBV18 | 13 | - | TGTGCCAGCTCACCACCCTTAAGGGGCACCATATATTTT | CASSPPLRGTIYF
- | TRBJ1-3 | TRBV2 | 16 | - | TGTGCCAGCAGTGAAGGAGTTGACAGCTCTGGAAACACCATATATTTT | CASSEGVDSSGNTIYF
- | TRBJ1-6 | TRBV19 | 14 | few | TGTGCCAGTAGTATCCTGGCGGAAAATTCACCCCTCCACTTT | CASSILAENSPLHF
- | TRBJ2-1 | TRBV28 | 12 | once | TGTGCCAGCAGCCCAACCTACAATGAGCAGTTCTTC | CASSPTYNEQFF
TRBD2 | TRBJ2-2 | TRBV24-1 | 16 | - | TGTGCCACCAGTGCTGGAGGGAGGGCCGGAGGCGGGGAGCTGTTTTTT | CATSAGGRAGGGELFF
- | TRBJ1-2 | TRBV12-3/TRBV12-4 | 12 | - | TGTGCCAGCGGGACACAGATCGATGGCTACACCTTC | CASGTQIDGYTF
- | TRBJ2-5 | TRBV20-1 | 11 | - | TGCAGTGCGGACTTCGGAGGGACCCAGTACTTC | CSADFGGTQYF
TRBD2 | TRBJ2-5 | TRBV13 | 16 | - | TGTGCCAGCACCTCCAATAGCGGGAGAATCCAAGAGACCCAGTACTTC | CASTSNSGRIQETQYF
TRBD2 | TRBJ2-7 | TRBV4-1 | 15 | - | TGCGCCAGCAGCCAAGAAGAATGGGGGGGTTACGAGCAGTACTTC | CASSQEEWGGYEQYF
- | TRBJ2-7 | TRBV4-3 | 15 | - | TGCGCCAGCAGCCAAGATCTTGTAGGCGGATTCGAGCAGTACTTC | CASSQDLVGGFEQYF
- | TRBJ1-2 | TRBV6-2/TRBV6-3 | 15 | - | TGTGCCAGCAGTTACCCCCTTGGACAAGGGTATGGCTACACCTTC | CASSYPLGQGYGYTF
TRBD1 | TRBJ1-2 | TRBV6-2/TRBV6-3 | 16 | - | TGTGCCAGCAGTTACCCACAGGGGGCCATAACATATGGCTACACCTTC | CASSYPQGAITYGYTF
TRBD2 | TRBJ2-1 | TRBV25-1 | 14 | - | TGTGCCAGCAGCGGGGGGGGGACTAGTAAATTCGGGATCTTC | CASSGGGTSKFGIF
TRBD2 | TRBJ2-7 | TRBV6-1 | 14 | - | TGTGCCAGCAGTGAAAGGGAGGGCCCTTACGAGCAGTACTTC | CASSEREGPYEQYF
- | TRBJ2-7 | TRBV5-5 | 14 | - | TGTGCCAGCAGCTTTAGAGAGGGTCCCTACGAGCAGTACTTC | CASSFREGPYEQYF
- | TRBJ1-1 | TRBV3-1/TRBV3-2 | 14 | few | TGTGCCAGCAGCCAGGCTGGGGGAGGGCCTGAAGCTTTCTTT | CASSQAGGGPEAFF
- | TRBJ1-5 | TRBV19 | 13 | - | TGTGCCAGTAGCCATCCGGGCAATCAGCCCCAGCATTTT | CASSHPGNQPQHF
- | TRBJ1-2 | TRBV7-8 | 15 | - | TGTGCCAGCAGCTCGAAAATCAATAGCTTCTATGGCTACACCTTC | CASSSKINSFYGYTF
TRBD2 | TRBJ2-2 | TRBV7-9 | 14 | - | TGTGCCAGCGGCACTAGCGGGAGGGCCGGGGAGCTGTTTTTT | CASGTSGRAGELFF
- | TRBJ1-5 | TRBV7-9 | 14 | - | TGTGCCAGCAGCTTAGACGCAGGCAATCAGCCCCAGCATTTT | CASSLDAGNQPQHF
- | TRBJ1-6 | TRBV5-4 | 15 | - | TGTGCCAGCAGCCAGACAGGCTCCTATAATTCACCCCTCCACTTT | CASSQTGSYNSPLHF
TRBD1 | TRBJ1-4 | TRBV7-9 | 16 | - | TGTGCCAGCAGCTTAGCTCCAGGACAGGGAAATGAAAAACTGTTTTTT | CASSLAPGQGNEKLFF
TRBD2 | TRBJ2-5 | TRBV18 | 15 | - | TGTGCCAGCTCACCAATTACGGGGGGGCTGGAGACCCAGTACTTC | CASSPITGGLETQYF
TRBD2 | TRBJ2-2 | TRBV3-1/TRBV3-2 | 17 | - | TGTGCCAGCAGCCCCCCCAACGGGAGGCCGAACACCGGGGAGCTGTTTTTT | CASSPPNGRPNTGELFF
- | TRBJ2-7 | TRBV30 | 15 | - | TGTGCCTGCAAACTAGGGGGGGATTTCTTTTACGAGCAGTACTTC | CACKLGGDFFYEQYF
- | TRBJ2-5 | TRBV6-5 | 14 | - | TGTGCCAGCAGTTACTCGGGGACTGAAGAGACCCAGTACTTC | CASSYSGTEETQYF
- | TRBJ1-2 | TRBV19 | 14 | - | TGTGCCAGTAGTAATCAACTGACAGCCCATGGCTACACCTTC | CASSNQLTAHGYTF
- | TRBJ2-1 | TRBV7-2 | 14 | - | TGTGCCAGCAGCCTGACGGGGGGCGGGAATGAGCAGTTCTTC | CASSLTGGGNEQFF
TRBD1 | TRBJ2-7 | TRBV15 | 15 | once | TGTGCCACCGCAGACAGGGGAGAATCGGTGTACGAGCAGTACTTC | CATADRGESVYEQYF
TRBD1 | TRBJ1-5 | TRBV18 | 16 | - | TGTGCCAGCTCACCACCGTCTGGGACAGGGAATCAGCCCCAGCATTTT | CASSPPSGTGNQPQHF
- | TRBJ2-7 | TRBV5-6 | 14 | once | TGTGCCACCCGGACGAGAGGGATCTCCTACGAGCAGTACTTC | CATRTRGISYEQYF
TRBD2 | TRBJ2-7 | TRBV7-2 | 18 | - | TGTGCCAGCAGCTTACCACCGGGACTAGCGGGGGATCCGGGGGAGCAGTACTTC | CASSLPPGLAGDPGEQYF
TRBD1 | TRBJ2-2 | TRBV27 | 16 | - | TGTGCCAGCAAAGACATCGGGACAGGGAGCACCGGGGAGCTGTTTTTT | CASKDIGTGSTGELFF
- | TRBJ2-7 | TRBV13 | 12 | - | TGTGCCAGCAGCCAACAGGGCTACGAGCAGTACTTC | CASSQQGYEQYF
- | TRBJ1-5 | TRBV7-9 | 15 | few | TGTGCCAGCAGCTTAGACATAGGGGGCAATCAGCCCCAGCATTTT | CASSLDIGGNQPQHF
- | TRBJ2-1 | TRBV20-1 | 15 | - | TGCAGTGCCAGTACGATACGGGGAACCTACAATGAGCAGTTCTTC | CSASTIRGTYNEQFF
TRBD1 | TRBJ1-2 | TRBV2 | 14 | - | TGTGCCAGCAGTCGGACAGGCCCGCCGGGAGGCTACACCTTC | CASSRTGPPGGYTF